This entry lists 25 T cell receptor beta chains sequenced from one sample in a study of shared clonotypes between healthy human individuals. This table comes from immunoSEQ multiplex PCR, and its TCRdb copy is limited to in-frame clones, with some not included. This table has hundreds of thousands of clones, around 77% appearing once. Material: PBMCs. All receptors come from a woman between 35 and 50 years old in good health. Some clones in this sample may be carry-over from other donors' samples.

Of note for this clone: An end of the junction does not agree with germline; a read error may underlie this. The chain uses TRBV28 and TRBJ1-5, with D tentatively TRBD1 (6 bases). This CDR3 has 13 amino acids. Germline CDR1 is MDHEN and CDR2 is SYDVKM. The CDR3 nucleotides are TGTGCCGGCAGTTGGGGGGGGCTTCAGCCCCAGCATTTT. Protein: CAGSWGGLQPQHF.

J is TRBJ2-7 and V is TRBV28; D unclear. This CDR3 spans 12 amino acids. The germline CDR1 and CDR2 sequences are MDHEN and SYDVKM. Trimming cost V 6 bases and J 8 bases, with 14 bases left between them. CDR3 coding DNA: TGTGCCAGCAGATCGGAGCTTGGACAGCAGTACTTC. It encodes CASRSELGQQYF.

The chain links TRBV30 to TRBJ2-1, with a tentative D call TRBD2 (6 bases). The V gene lost 5 bases and the J gene lost 1 base, with 15 bases spanning the gap. CDR1 is GTSNPN and CDR2 is SVGIG in the germline V gene (reference sequence). This CDR3 region has 15 residues. The CDR3 reads CAWYGFAGSYNEQFF. The CDR3 coding sequence is TGTGCCTGGTATGGGTTTGCGGGGTCCTACAATGAGCAGTTCTTC.

The chain recombines TRBV29-1 with TRBJ2-3, with a possible D match to TRBD2 (6 bases). Trimming left V 2 bases short and J 5 bases short, with 11 bases between. The germline CDR1 and CDR2 sequences are SQVTM and ANQGSEA. CDR3 length: 13 residues. In DNA, the CDR3 is TGCAGCGTTGAACGTCAGGGAGGAGATACGCAGTATTTT. Protein sequence: CSVERQGGDTQYF.

DNA of the CDR3: TGTGCCAGTATTGTCAGTAGAGAGACCCAGTACTTC. The encoded protein is CASIVSRETQYF. V gene TRBV19 combines with J gene TRBJ2-5; the D is unclear. The CDR3 length is 12 residues. The V end lost 7 bases, the J end lost 4 bases, and 10 bases lay between the germline ends. Germline loops: CDR1 LNHDA, CDR2 SQIVND (reference sequence). Full variable domain (outside the CDR3, taken from reference TRBV19 and TRBJ2-5): DGGITQSPKYLFRKEGQNVTLSCEQNLNHDAMYWYRQDPGQGLRLIYYSQIVNDFQKGDIAEGYSVSREKKESFPLTVTSAQKNPTAFYLCASIVSRETQYFGPGTRLLVL.

CDR3 in DNA: TGCGGTTCGAGGGGACAAAATAATGAAAAACTGTTTTTT. It yields the protein CGSRGQNNEKLFF. The chain uses TRBV29-1 and TRBJ1-4; D possibly corresponds to TRBD1 (6 bases). The CDR3 covers 13 residues. Germline CDR1 is SQVTM and CDR2 is ANQGSEA.

Notes on this clone: This may arise from a read error, as a much more abundant clone is one base away. As DNA, the CDR3 is TGTGCCAGCAGCGTTAGACAGAACACTGAAGCTTTCTTT. This gives the protein CASSVRQNTEAFF. The chain uses TRBV9 and TRBJ1-1, with no clear D. Deletions cut 2 bases from V and 1 base from J, with 6 bases between. The CDR3 is 13 residues long. CDR1 SGDLS and CDR2 YYNGEE come from the germline V gene.

This clone has only one observation. The genes are TRBV21-1 and TRBJ2-1; the table assigns TRBD1, which was not confirmed against the DNA. TRBV21-1 constitutes a pseudogene. This CDR3 region has 18 residues. The chain's CDR3 is CASSKSGGGDRGYNEQFF. In nucleotides, the CDR3 is TGTGCCAGCAGCAAAAGCGGGGGAGGGGACAGGGGATACAATGAGCAGTTCTTC.

V usage is TRBV15 and J usage is TRBJ1-1; unclear D gene. The germline CDR1 and CDR2 sequences are LNHNV and YYDKDF (reference sequence). The CDR3 spans 12 residues. Between the trimmed V and J ends, which lost 0 bases and 11 bases, there was a span of 10 bases. The CDR3 here is CATSRDRTGAFF. As DNA, the CDR3 is TGTGCCACCAGCAGAGACAGAACGGGGGCTTTCTTT.

The chain employs TRBV6-5 and TRBJ1-5; 7 bases agree with TRBD1. Trimming at V came to 5 bases and at J to 4 bases, leaving 2 bases not matched to a gene. From germline, CDR1 is MNHEY and CDR2 SVGAGI. This CDR3 region has 13 residues. CDR3 sequence: CASSRQGNQPQHF. The CDR3 DNA sequence: TGTGCCAGCAGTAGACAGGGTAATCAGCCCCAGCATTTT.

This sequence joins TRBV23-1 and TRBJ2-1; 7 bases fit TRBD1. TRBV23-1 is noted as an ORF with a role that remains uncertain. V lost 3 bases, J lost 7 bases, and 18 bases stayed unmatched. The CDR3 is 18 amino acids. The DNA of the CDR3 is TGCGCCAGCAGTCAGGGTTTACAGAGGGGGCCACTTGGTAATGAGCAGTTCTTC. Translating gives CASSQGLQRGPLGNEQFF.

In this sample, this clone turned up once. V and J are TRBV11-2 and TRBJ2-1; 7 bases fit TRBD2. CDR1 is SGHAT, CDR2 FQNNGV, per germline. This CDR3 spans 14 amino acids. Trimming at V came to 8 bases and at J to 1 base, leaving 5 bases not matched to a gene. CDR3 coding DNA: TGTGCCAGCGCCTCGGGAGGTTCCTACAATGAGCAGTTCTTC. Translating gives CASASGGSYNEQFF.

The rearrangement links TRBV6-5 to TRBJ2-7; 8 positions match TRBD2. The CDR3 consists of 16 residues. The V and J ends lost 4 bases and 5 bases, in that order; junction bases with no gene match: 13. Germline CDR1 is MNHEY and CDR2 is SVGAGI. CDR3 amino acids: CASSFLAGSRPHEQYF. The CDR3 DNA is TGTGCCAGCAGTTTCCTAGCGGGCTCCAGGCCCCACGAGCAGTACTTC.

V usage is TRBV19 and J usage is TRBJ2-3; 7 bases are a match to TRBD2. Germline lookup yields CDR1 LNHDA and CDR2 SQIVND (reference sequence). This CDR3 is 13 amino acids long. J gave up 2 bases and V 6 bases, and 2 bases lay outside the gene matches. The CDR3 here is CASRAGVTDTQYF. CDR3 DNA sequence: TGTGCCAGTAGGGCGGGAGTCACAGATACGCAGTATTTT.

This clone was seen a handful of times. The J gene is TRBJ2-3, the V gene TRBV11-1; 10 bases map to TRBD1. V gave up 5 bases and J gave up 4 bases; unmatched junction bases: 6. The CDR3 is 15 residues long. Germline-derived CDR1 and CDR2 are SGHAT and FQDESV (reference sequence). CDR3 sequence (DNA): TGTGCCAGCAGCGCACGACAGGGGGCTGCAGATACGCAGTATTTT. This encodes CASSARQGAADTQYF.

This clone appeared a single time. The V call is TRBV4-1, the J call TRBJ2-3; the D call may be TRBD1 or TRBD2 (5 bases each). Trimming left V 3 bases short and J 0 bases short, with 10 bases between. Germline values: CDR1 MGHRA, CDR2 YSYEKL. The CDR3 loop spans 15 amino acids. Here the CDR3 reads CASSHPGRSTDTQYF. The CDR3 DNA sequence: TGCGCCAGCAGCCATCCGGGACGGAGCACAGATACGCAGTATTTT.

The chain joins TRBV7-9 to TRBJ2-1; perhaps TRBD2 as D (6 bases). Germline loops: CDR1 SEHNR, CDR2 FQNEAQ (reference sequence). The V gene lost 4 bases and the J gene lost 5 bases, with 18 bases spanning the gap. The CDR3 sequence is 16 residues long. The CDR3 protein is CASSSIGSGPNNEQFF. CDR3 DNA: TGTGCCAGCAGCTCCATCGGTAGCGGACCAAACAATGAGCAGTTCTTC.

V is TRBV5-1 and J is TRBJ2-2; TRBD2 agrees at 12 bases. The CDR3 loop spans 17 amino acids. Germline V lookup: CDR1 SGHRS, CDR2 YFSETQ. With 4 bases clipped from V and 6 bases from J, the junction kept 10 bases outside the gene matches. CDR3 loop: CASSLAPTSGSPGELFF. CDR3 nucleotide sequence: TGCGCCAGCAGCCTTGCCCCGACTAGCGGGAGCCCCGGGGAGCTGTTTTTT.

The chain combines TRBV7-9 with TRBJ1-2; D gene uncertain. The CDR3 has 15 amino acids. The germline gives CDR1 SEHNR, CDR2 FQNEAQ (reference sequence). Trimming stripped 1 base from V and 2 bases from J, with 11 bases between. CDR3 sequence: CASSLVFDANYGYTF. Written as DNA, the CDR3 is TGTGCCAGCAGCTTAGTCTTCGACGCAAACTATGGCTACACCTTC. The entire variable domain, with the rest obtained from reference TRBV7-9 and TRBJ1-2, is as follows: DTGVSQNPRHKITKRGQNVTFRCDPISEHNRLYWYRQTLGQGPEFLTYFQNEAQLEKSRLLSDRFSAERPKGSFSTLEIQRTEQGDSAMYLCASSLVFDANYGYTFGSGTRLTVV.

The rearrangement uses TRBV7-2 and TRBJ2-5; TRBD1 agrees at 7 bases. This CDR3 has 15 amino acids. Germline V gene sequence: CDR1 SGHTA, CDR2 FQGNSA. Trimming at V came to 0 bases and at J to 3 bases, leaving 4 bases not matched to a gene. CDR3 sequence reads: CASSLAGQSKETQYF. CDR3 bases: TGTGCCAGCAGCTTAGCGGGACAGTCCAAAGAGACCCAGTACTTC.

V gene TRBV7-9 combines with J gene TRBJ2-6, with D possibly matching TRBD1 (5 bases). The CDR3 runs 17 residues. V shed 4 bases and J shed 0 bases, with 13 bases lying between them. The germline gives CDR1 SEHNR, CDR2 FQNEAQ (reference sequence). In DNA form, the CDR3 reads TGTGCCAGCAGCTCCACAGGTCTCACCTCTGGGGCCAACGTCCTGACTTTC. Translation gives CASSSTGLTSGANVLTF.

This clone was detected ten times or more. The same CDR3 can be traced to other DNA sequences in this sample. This chain connects TRBV30 to TRBJ1-5, with 7 bases aligning to TRBD1. With 0 bases clipped from V and 6 bases from J, the junction kept 5 bases outside the gene matches. This CDR3 has 14 amino acids. CDR1 and CDR2 (germline): GTSNPN, SVGIG (reference sequence). The CDR3, as DNA: TGTGCCTGGAGTGTAAACAGGGGTGGTCAGCCCCAGCATTTT. Amino acids: CAWSVNRGGQPQHF.

The chain has TRBV27 and TRBJ2-7; a possible D gene is TRBD1 (6 bases). Germline assignment: CDR1 MNHEY and CDR2 SMNVEV (reference sequence). Deletions cut 6 bases from V and 0 bases from J, with 9 bases between. The CDR3 runs to 13 residues. DNA for the CDR3: TGTGCCAGCAGCCGGACAGTCTCCTACGAGCAGTACTTC. Its translation: CASSRTVSYEQYF.

The J gene is TRBJ2-2, the V gene TRBV6-1; D is uncertain. This CDR3 is built from 14 residues. Trimming left V 7 bases short and J 1 base short, with 10 bases between. Germline V gene data show CDR1 as MNHNS and CDR2 as SASEGT. The CDR3 region is CASKVTVNTGELFF. The CDR3 DNA reads TGTGCCAGCAAAGTGACGGTGAACACCGGGGAGCTGTTTTTT.

The chain joins TRBV4-1 to TRBJ2-5, with 8 bases fitting TRBD2. The CDR3 has 18 amino acids. Germline CDR1 reads MGHRA; CDR2 reads YSYEKL. The V segment lost 1 base and the J segment 1 base; nucleotides outside the gene matches: 11. The CDR3 nucleotides read TGCGCCAGCAGCCAAGGGGGTGGGGTAACTAGCGGCCAAGAGACCCAGTACTTC. Protein sequence: CASSQGGGVTSGQETQYF.